Listed here are 2 T cell receptor beta chains from one sample, sequenced in a study of cytomegalovirus exposure and HLA in healthy donors. The PCR was carried out with 60 Vbeta primers and 13 Jbeta primers. Generated by immunoSEQ multiplex PCR, the TCRdb table keeps only in-frame clones and is missing some. The table records 220,000 or so clones, roughly 84% of them present only once. What was sequenced was PBMCs. The receptor source for this set is a man over 45 in good health and CMV-seronegative.

The V call is TRBV7-9, the J call TRBJ1-1; D remains unclear. V shed 5 bases and J shed 0 bases, with 13 bases lying between them. The germline CDR1 and CDR2 sequences are SEHNR and FQNEAQ (reference sequence). This CDR3 has 15 amino acids. The CDR3 nucleotides read TGTGCCAGCAGCCCAAAAAGGCGGCTGAACACTGAAGCTTTCTTT. Translation gives CASSPKRRLNTEAFF.

CDR3 sequence: CASSPGGVPYEQYF. In nucleotides, the CDR3 is TGCGCCAGCAGCCCTGGAGGGGTTCCCTACGAGCAGTACTTC. The V call is TRBV4-1, the J call TRBJ2-7, with a possible D match to TRBD2 (6 bases). V was trimmed by 4 bases and J by 2 bases, leaving 12 bases between them. CDR1 is MGHRA, CDR2 YSYEKL, per germline. The CDR3 is 14 amino acids.